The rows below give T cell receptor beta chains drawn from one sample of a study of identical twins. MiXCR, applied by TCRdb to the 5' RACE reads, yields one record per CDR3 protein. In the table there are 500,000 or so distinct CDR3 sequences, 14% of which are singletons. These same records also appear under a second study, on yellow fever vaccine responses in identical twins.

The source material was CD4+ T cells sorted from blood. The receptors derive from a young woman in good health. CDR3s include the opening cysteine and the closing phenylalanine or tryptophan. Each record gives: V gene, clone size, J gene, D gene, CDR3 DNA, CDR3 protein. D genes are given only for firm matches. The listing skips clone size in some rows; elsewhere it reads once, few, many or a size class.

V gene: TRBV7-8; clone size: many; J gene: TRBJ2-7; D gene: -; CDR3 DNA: TGTGCCAGCAGCTTAGATTTATTGGTCCACGAGCAGTACTTC; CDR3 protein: CASSLDLLVHEQYF
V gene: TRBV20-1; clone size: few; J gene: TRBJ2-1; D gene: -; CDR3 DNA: TGCAGTGCTTATGAGGACAGCAAATACAATGAGCAGTTCTTC; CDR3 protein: CSAYEDSKYNEQFF
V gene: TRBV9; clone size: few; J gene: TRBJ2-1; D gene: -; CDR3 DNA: TGTGCCAGCAGCGTAGCAGGGGCGGCCTCCTACAATGAGCAGTTCTTC; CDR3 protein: CASSVAGAASYNEQFF
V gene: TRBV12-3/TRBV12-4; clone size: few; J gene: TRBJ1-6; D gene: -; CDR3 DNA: TGTGCCAGCAGTTTAGGTCGTAGGGGGAGCTCACCCCTCCACTTT; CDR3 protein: CASSLGRRGSSPLHF
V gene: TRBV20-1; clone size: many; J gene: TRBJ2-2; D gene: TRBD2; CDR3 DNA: TGCAGTGCTAGAGCTTTGGCTAGCGGGGGCACCGGGGAGCTGTTTTTT; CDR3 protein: CSARALASGGTGELFF
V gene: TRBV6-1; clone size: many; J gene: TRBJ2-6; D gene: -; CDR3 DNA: TGTGCCAGCAGCTTCACAGGGACTGGGGCCAACGTCCTGACTTTC; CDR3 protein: CASSFTGTGANVLTF
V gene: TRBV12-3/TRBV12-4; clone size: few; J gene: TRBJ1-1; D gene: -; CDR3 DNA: TGTGCCAGCAGTTTAGAGACCGGGACTGAAGCTTTCTTT; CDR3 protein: CASSLETGTEAFF
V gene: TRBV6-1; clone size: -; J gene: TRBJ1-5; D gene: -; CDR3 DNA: TGTGCCAGCAGCCGGATGGAAAATCAGCCCCAGCATTTT; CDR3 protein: CASSRMENQPQHF
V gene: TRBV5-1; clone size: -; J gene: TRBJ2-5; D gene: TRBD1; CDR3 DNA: TGCGCCAGCAGCTTGGGGGGACAGGGCAAAGAGACCCAGTACTTC; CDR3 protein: CASSLGGQGKETQYF
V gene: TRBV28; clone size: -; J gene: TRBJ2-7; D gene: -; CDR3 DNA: TGTGCCAGCAGTCCCCCTCAGCGGTTCTCCTACGAGCAGTACTTC; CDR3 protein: CASSPPQRFSYEQYF
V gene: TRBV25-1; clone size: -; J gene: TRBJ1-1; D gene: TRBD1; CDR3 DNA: TGTGCCAGCAGTGAATTGATGTTGATGGGACAGCAGATGACAGAAGCTTTCTTT; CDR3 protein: CASSELMLMGQQMTEAFF
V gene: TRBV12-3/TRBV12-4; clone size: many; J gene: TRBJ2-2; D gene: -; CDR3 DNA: TGTGCCAGCAGTGGGGGTAACACCGGGGAGCTGTTTTTT; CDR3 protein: CASSGGNTGELFF
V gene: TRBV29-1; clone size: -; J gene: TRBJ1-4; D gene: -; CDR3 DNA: TGCAGCCACAACTACAGGCCGAGGGGTGAAAAACTGTTTTTT; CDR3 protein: CSHNYRPRGEKLFF
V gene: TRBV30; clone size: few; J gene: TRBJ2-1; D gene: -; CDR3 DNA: TGTCTGTGCCTGGCTTGGGATGAGCAGTTCTTC; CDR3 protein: CLCLAWDEQFF
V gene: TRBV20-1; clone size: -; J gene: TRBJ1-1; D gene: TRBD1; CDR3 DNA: TGCAGTGCCCGTAGGGACAGGGACGGAGCTTTCTTT; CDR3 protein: CSARRDRDGAFF
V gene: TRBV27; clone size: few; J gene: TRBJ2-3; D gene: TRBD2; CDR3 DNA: TGTGCCAGCAGTTTAAGGGGGACTAGCGGGGGGGTGATACCCGGCACAGATACGCAGTATTTT; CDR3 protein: CASSLRGTSGGVIPGTDTQYF
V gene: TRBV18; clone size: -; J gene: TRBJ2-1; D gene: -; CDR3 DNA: TGTGCCAGCTCACCACCCCAGGGGAGCGGAAATGAGCAGTTCTTC; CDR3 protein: CASSPPQGSGNEQFF
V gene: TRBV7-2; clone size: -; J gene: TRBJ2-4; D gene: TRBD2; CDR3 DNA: TGTGCCAGCAGCTCTGGGGGACTAGCCGTAGCCAAAAACATTCAGTACTTC; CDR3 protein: CASSSGGLAVAKNIQYF
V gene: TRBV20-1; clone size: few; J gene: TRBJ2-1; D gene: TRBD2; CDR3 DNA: TGCAGTGCTAGGGTTGACTTAGCGGGTTTCTACAATGAGCAGTTCTTC; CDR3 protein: CSARVDLAGFYNEQFF
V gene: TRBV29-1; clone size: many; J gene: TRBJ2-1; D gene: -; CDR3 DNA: TGCAGCGTTGACAATGAGCAGTTCTTC; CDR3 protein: CSVDNEQFF
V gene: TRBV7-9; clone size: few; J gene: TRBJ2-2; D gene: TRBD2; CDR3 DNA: TGTGCCAGCCAGGCTAGCGGGAGGAGCACCGGGGAGCTGTTTTTT; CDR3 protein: CASQASGRSTGELFF
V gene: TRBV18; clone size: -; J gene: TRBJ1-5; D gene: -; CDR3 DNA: TGTGCCAGCTCACCCTACAGGGACCAGCCCCAGCATTTT; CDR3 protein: CASSPYRDQPQHF
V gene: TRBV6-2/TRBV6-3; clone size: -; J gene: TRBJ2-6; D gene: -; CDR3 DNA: TGTGCCAGCAGTTACGGTGTCAGCAGCTCTGGGGCCAACGTCCTGACTTTC; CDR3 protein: CASSYGVSSSGANVLTF
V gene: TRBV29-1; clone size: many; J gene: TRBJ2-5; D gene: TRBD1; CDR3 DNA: TGCAGCTACGGACAGGGAGAGACCCAGTACTTC; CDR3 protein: CSYGQGETQYF
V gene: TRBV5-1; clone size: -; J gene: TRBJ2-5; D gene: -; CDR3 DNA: TGCGCCAGCAGCTTGTGGAACCAGGGAGGAGAGACCCAGTACTTC; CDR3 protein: CASSLWNQGGETQYF
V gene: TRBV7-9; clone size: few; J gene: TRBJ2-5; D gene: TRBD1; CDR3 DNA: TGTGCCAGCAGCCCGGGACAGGGGGCCGGAGAGACCCAGTACTTC; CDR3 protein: CASSPGQGAGETQYF
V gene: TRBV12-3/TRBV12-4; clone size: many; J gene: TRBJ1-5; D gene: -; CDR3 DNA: TGTGCCAGCAGCGGGACGAAGGCAGCGCAGCCCCAGCATTTT; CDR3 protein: CASSGTKAAQPQHF
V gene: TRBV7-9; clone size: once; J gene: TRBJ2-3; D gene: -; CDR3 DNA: TGTGCCAGCATCGACCGAAGAAGCACAGATACGCAGTATTTT; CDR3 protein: CASIDRRSTDTQYF
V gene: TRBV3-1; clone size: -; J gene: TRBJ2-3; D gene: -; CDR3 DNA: TGTGCCAGCAGCCAAGACACCGGAGTCACAGATACGCAGTATTTT; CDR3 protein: CASSQDTGVTDTQYF
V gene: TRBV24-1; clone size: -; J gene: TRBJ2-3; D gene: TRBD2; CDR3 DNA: TGTGCCACCGGTCCGGCGGGGGGAAACACAGATACGCAGTATTTT; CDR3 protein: CATGPAGGNTDTQYF
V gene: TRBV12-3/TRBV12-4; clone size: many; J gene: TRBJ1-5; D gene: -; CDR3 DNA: TGTGCCAGCAGCCGAGTCTTGCAGCCCCAGCATTTT; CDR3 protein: CASSRVLQPQHF
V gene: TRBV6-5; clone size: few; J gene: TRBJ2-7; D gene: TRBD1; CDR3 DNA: TGTGCCAGCAGTTACTCGGTGCGCACAGGGGCCTACGAGCAGTACTTC; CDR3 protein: CASSYSVRTGAYEQYF
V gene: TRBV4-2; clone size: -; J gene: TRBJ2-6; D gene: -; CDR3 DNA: TGTGCCAGCAGCCAGGGACTGGGATCGGACTCTGGGGCCAACGTCCTGACTTTC; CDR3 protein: CASSQGLGSDSGANVLTF
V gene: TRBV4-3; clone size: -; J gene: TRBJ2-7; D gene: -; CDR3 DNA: TGCGCCAGCAGCCAAGACATCACCTCCTACGAGCAGTACTTC; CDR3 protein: CASSQDITSYEQYF
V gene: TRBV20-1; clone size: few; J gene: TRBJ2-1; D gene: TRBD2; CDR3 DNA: TGCAGTGCTAGAGTCCGAACTAGCGGGGTCTACAATGAGCAGTTCTTC; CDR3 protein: CSARVRTSGVYNEQFF
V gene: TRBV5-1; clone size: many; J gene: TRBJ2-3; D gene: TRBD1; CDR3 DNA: TGCGCCAGCAGCTCCCTAACAGGGGGGTACACAGATACGCAGTATTTT; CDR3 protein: CASSSLTGGYTDTQYF
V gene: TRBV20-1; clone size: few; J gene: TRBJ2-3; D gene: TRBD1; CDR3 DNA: TGCAGTGCTAGATTGCCAGGGGGCTGGGGCACAGATACGCAGTATTTT; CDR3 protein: CSARLPGGWGTDTQYF
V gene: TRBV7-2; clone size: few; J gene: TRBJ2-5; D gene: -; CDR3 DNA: TGTGCCAGCAGCTCTAGCCCCTCAGTGAAGACCCAGTACTTC; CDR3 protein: CASSSSPSVKTQYF
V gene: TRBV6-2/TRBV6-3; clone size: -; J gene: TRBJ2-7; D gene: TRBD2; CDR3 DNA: TGTGCCAGCACCCGACTAGCGGGAGTCTCCTACGAGCAGTACTTC; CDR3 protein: CASTRLAGVSYEQYF
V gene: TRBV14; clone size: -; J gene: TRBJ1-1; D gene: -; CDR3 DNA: TGTGCCAGCAGCCAACGTTCGGGACAGAACACTGAAGCTTTCTTT; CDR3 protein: CASSQRSGQNTEAFF
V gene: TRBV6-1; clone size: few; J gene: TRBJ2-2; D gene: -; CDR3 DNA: TGTGCCAGCAGTGAAGTTAGATTCACCGGGGAGCTGTTTTTT; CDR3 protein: CASSEVRFTGELFF
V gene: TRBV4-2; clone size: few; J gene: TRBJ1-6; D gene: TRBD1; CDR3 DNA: TGTGCCAGCAGCCCGGGACAGTCCTATAATTCACCCCTCCACTTT; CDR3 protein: CASSPGQSYNSPLHF
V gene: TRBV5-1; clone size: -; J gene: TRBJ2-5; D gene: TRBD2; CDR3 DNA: TGCGCCAGCAGCTTGGTGGTAGCGGGGGGTCAAGAGACCCAGTACTTC; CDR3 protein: CASSLVVAGGQETQYF
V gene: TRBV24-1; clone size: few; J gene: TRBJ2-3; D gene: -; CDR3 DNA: TGTGCCACCAGTGATTTCCAGACCAATACGCAGTATTTT; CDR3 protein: CATSDFQTNTQYF
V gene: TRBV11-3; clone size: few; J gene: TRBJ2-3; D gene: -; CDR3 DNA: TGTGCCAGCAGCCGTGCGGAGACCACAGATACGCAGTATTTT; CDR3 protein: CASSRAETTDTQYF
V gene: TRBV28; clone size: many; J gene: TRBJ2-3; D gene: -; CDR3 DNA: TGTGCCAGCAGCCCGAGAGATACGCAGTATTTT; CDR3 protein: CASSPRDTQYF
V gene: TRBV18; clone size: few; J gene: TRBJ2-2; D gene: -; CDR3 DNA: TGTGCCAGCTCACGGGACGGCGGGGAGCTGTTTTTT; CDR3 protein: CASSRDGGELFF
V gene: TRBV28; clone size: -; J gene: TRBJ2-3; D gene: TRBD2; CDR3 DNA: TGTGCCAGCAGTTTAATTAGCGGGGGGGCTAGGGGTACGCAGTATTTT; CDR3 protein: CASSLISGGARGTQYF
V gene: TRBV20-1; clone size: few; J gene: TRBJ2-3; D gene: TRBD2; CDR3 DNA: TGCAGTGCGCATCGGACTAGCGGTAACACAGATACGCAGTATTTT; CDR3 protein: CSAHRTSGNTDTQYF
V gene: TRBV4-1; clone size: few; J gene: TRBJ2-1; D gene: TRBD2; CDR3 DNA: TGCGCCAGCAGCCAAGAGGTGGCGGGAGGGCCAATTGAGCAGTTCTTC; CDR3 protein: CASSQEVAGGPIEQFF
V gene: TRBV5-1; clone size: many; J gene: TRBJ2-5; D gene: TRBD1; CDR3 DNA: TGCGCCAGCAGCTTTTTTGGGACAGGGAGTCGAGAGACCCAGTACTTC; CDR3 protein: CASSFFGTGSRETQYF